The rows below give T cell receptor beta chains drawn from one sample of a study of Graves' ophthalmopathy and Graves' hyperthyroidism. TCRdb re-derived calls from the multiplex PCR reads in MiXCR, one entry per CDR3 protein. The sample lists 240,000 or so distinct CDR3 sequences, around 45% seen once, with around 47% in the top ten. The sequencing input was peripheral blood. The receptors derive from an adult man with Graves' ophthalmopathy. CDR3s include the opening cysteine and the closing phenylalanine or tryptophan. A D gene is named only where the DNA matches it firmly. Some rows mark clone size as missing; the rest say once, few, many or name a class of expanded clone.

j_call d_call v_call clone_size cdr3_aa cdr3_nt
TRBJ2-2 TRBD2 TRBV5-1 few CATASGDYTGELFF TGCGCCACCGCTAGCGGGGATTACACCGGGGAGCTGTTTTTT
TRBJ1-6 . TRBV9 once CASSLVGTSPLHF TGTGCCAGCAGCTTGGTCGGCACTTCACCCCTCCACTTT
TRBJ2-5 TRBD1 TRBV4-1 few CASSRGQGGETQYF TGCGCCAGCAGCCGGGGACAGGGTGGAGAGACCCAGTACTTC
TRBJ2-5 . TRBV24-1 . CATSDYRVGVVTQYF TGTGCCACCAGTGATTACAGGGTCGGGGTGGTGACCCAGTACTTC
TRBJ1-5 . TRBV27 few CASKTGGAPQHF TGTGCCAGCAAAACGGGGGGGGCGCCCCAGCATTTT
TRBJ1-1 TRBD1 TRBV19 . CASSRQGENTEAFF TGTGCCAGTAGCCGACAGGGAGAGAACACTGAAGCTTTCTTT
TRBJ1-2 . TRBV15 many CATSRAPGGLNYGYTF TGTGCCACCAGCAGAGCTCCGGGGGGCCTTAACTATGGCTACACCTTC
TRBJ1-1 . TRBV7-8 . CASSHGVSNTEAFF TGCGCCAGCAGCCATGGCGTTTCTAACACTGAAGCTTTCTTT
TRBJ2-7 . TRBV7-9 . CASSLARGTYEQYF TGTGCCAGCAGCTTAGCCAGGGGCACCTACGAGCAGTACTTC
TRBJ2-5 TRBD2 TRBV11-1 few CASSQDETSGAQETQYF TGCGCCAGCAGCCAAGATGAAACTAGCGGGGCACAAGAGACCCAGTACTTC
TRBJ2-7 . TRBV10-3 . CASSRRTGYEQYF TGTGCCAGCAGTCGTAGAACAGGGTACGAGCAGTACTTC
TRBJ2-5 . TRBV19 many CASSMARMETQYF TGTGCCAGTAGTATGGCTAGAATGGAGACCCAGTACTTC
TRBJ2-5 . TRBV7-3 . CASSLSPDETQYF TGTGCCAGCAGCTTATCCCCGGATGAGACCCAGTACTTC
TRBJ1-1 TRBD1 TRBV13 . CASSLGGRGHTEAFF TGTGCCAGCAGCTTAGGCGGCAGGGGGCACACTGAAGCTTTCTTT
TRBJ1-2 TRBD1 TRBV19 few CASSTSGTGSYGYTF TGTGCCAGTAGTACTTCCGGGACAGGGAGCTATGGCTACACCTTC
TRBJ1-2 TRBD1 TRBV19 . CASSGDRGHGYTF TGTGCCAGTAGTGGGGACAGGGGGCACGGCTACACCTTC
TRBJ1-5 . TRBV12-3/TRBV12-4 few CASRLGADNQPQHF TGTGCCAGCAGACTGGGGGCAGACAATCAGCCCCAGCATTTT
TRBJ1-6 TRBD1 TRBV12-3/TRBV12-4 . CASSRKTGNSPLHF TGTGCCAGCAGCCGAAAGACAGGGAATTCACCCCTCCACTTT
TRBJ1-1 . TRBV19 few CASSRHQGTEAFF TGTGCCAGTAGTAGGCACCAGGGTACTGAAGCTTTCTTT
TRBJ1-1 . TRBV11-2 few CASSFEGMNTEAFF TGTGCCAGCAGCTTTGAGGGGATGAACACTGAAGCTTTCTTT
TRBJ1-2 . TRBV7-9 . CASSHPLEDGYTF TGTGCCAGCAGCCATCCCCTCGAGGATGGCTACACCTTC
TRBJ2-7 TRBD1 TRBV25-1 . CASSFKGQPYSSYEQYF TGTGCCAGCAGTTTCAAGGGACAGCCTTATAGCTCCTACGAGCAGTACTTC
TRBJ1-5 . TRBV24-1 once CASSHPGGAAQPQHF TGTGCCAGCAGTCACCCCGGGGGGGCGGCTCAGCCCCAGCATTTT
TRBJ2-7 . TRBV2 . CASSSLQPPRSYEQYF TGTGCCAGCAGCTCCTTACAACCTCCCAGATCCTACGAGCAGTACTTC
TRBJ1-2 . TRBV7-2 . CASSPMTEGGYTF TGTGCCAGCTCACCCATGACAGAAGGCGGCTACACCTTC
TRBJ1-2 . TRBV7-8 few CASSFSWTANYGYTF TGTGCCAGCAGCTTCTCTTGGACGGCTAACTATGGCTACACCTTC
TRBJ2-7 . TRBV7-6 . CASSLQMDSPGEQYF TGTGCCAGCAGCTTACAGATGGACAGCCCGGGGGAGCAGTACTTC
TRBJ2-7 TRBD2 TRBV20-1 . CSAKGLAGGPSEQYF TGCAGTGCTAAGGGCCTAGCGGGGGGGCCGAGTGAGCAGTACTTC
TRBJ1-2 . TRBV5-1 many CASSLDGTYGYTF TGTGCCAGCAGCTTAGACGGAACCTATGGCTACACCTTC